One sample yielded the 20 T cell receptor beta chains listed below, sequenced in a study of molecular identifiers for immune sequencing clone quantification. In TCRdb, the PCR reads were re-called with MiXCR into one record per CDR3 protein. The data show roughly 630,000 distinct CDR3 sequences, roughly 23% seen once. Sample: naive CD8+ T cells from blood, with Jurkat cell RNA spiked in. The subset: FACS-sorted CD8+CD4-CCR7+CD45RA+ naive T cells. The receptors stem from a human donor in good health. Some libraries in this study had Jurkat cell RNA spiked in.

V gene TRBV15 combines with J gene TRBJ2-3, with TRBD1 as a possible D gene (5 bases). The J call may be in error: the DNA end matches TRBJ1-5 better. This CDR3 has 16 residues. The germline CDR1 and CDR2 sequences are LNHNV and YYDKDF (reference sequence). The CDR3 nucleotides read TGTGCCACCAGCAGAGAAGCGGGGGGGTACACAGATACGCAGCATTTT. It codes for CATSREAGGYTDTQHF.

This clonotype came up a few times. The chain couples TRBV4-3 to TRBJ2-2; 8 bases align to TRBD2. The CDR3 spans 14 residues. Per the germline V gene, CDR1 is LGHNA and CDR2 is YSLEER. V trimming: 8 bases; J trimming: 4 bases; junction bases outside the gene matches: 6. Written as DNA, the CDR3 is TGCGCCAGCCAGCGCGGGAGGTTCACCGGGGAGCTGTTTTTT. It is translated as CASQRGRFTGELFF.

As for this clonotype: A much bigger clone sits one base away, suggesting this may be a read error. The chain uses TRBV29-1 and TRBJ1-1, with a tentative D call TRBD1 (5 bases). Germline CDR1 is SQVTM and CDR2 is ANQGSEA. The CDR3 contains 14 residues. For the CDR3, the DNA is TGCAGCGTAAACCCCGCCGGGGGGAACACTGAAGCTGTCTTT. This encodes CSVNPAGGNTEAVF.

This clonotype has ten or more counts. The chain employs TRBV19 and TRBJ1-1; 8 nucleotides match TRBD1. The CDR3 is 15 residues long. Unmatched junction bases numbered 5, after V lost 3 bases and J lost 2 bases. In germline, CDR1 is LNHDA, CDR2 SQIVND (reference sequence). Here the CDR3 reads CASSMGTGSNTEAFF. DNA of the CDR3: TGTGCCAGTAGTATGGGGACAGGTTCCAACACTGAAGCTTTCTTT.

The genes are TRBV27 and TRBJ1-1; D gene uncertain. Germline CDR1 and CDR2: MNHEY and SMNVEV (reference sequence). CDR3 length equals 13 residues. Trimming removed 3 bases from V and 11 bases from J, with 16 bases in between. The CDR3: CASSLSEGSGAFF. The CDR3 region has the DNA TGTGCCAGCAGTTTGTCTGAGGGCTCGGGGGCTTTCTTT.

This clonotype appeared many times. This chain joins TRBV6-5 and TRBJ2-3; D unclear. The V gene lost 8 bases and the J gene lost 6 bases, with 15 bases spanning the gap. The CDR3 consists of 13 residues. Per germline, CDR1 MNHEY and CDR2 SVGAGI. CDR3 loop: CASGISLRDTQYF. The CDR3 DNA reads TGTGCCAGCGGAATATCGTTGAGGGATACGCAGTATTTT.

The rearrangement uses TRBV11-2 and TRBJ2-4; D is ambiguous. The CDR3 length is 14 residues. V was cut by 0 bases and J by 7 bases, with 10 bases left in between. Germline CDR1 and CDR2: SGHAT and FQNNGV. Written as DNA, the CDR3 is TGTGCCAGCAGCTTAGAGGGTAACGGTAACATTCAGTACTTC. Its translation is CASSLEGNGNIQYF.

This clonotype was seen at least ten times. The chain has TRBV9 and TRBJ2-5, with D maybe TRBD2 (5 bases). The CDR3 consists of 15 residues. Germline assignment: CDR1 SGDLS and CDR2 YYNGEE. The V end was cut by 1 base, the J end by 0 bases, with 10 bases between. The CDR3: CASSVSAGDQETQYF. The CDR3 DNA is TGTGCCAGCAGCGTATCCGCGGGCGACCAAGAGACCCAGTACTTC.

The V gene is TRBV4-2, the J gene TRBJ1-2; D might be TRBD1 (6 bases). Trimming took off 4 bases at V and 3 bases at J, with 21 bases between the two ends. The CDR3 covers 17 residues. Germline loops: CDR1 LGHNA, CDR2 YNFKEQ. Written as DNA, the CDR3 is TGTGCCAGCAGCCTAACAACCTCCGGACAGACTGACTATGGCTACACCTTC. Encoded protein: CASSLTTSGQTDYGYTF.

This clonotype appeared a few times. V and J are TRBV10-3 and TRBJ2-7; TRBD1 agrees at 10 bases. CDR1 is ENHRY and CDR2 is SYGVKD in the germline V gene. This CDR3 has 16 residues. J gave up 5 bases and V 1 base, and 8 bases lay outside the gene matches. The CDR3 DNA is TGTGCCATCAGTGAGTGGGGGGACAGGGGCGGAGACGAGCAGTACTTC. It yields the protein CAISEWGDRGGDEQYF.

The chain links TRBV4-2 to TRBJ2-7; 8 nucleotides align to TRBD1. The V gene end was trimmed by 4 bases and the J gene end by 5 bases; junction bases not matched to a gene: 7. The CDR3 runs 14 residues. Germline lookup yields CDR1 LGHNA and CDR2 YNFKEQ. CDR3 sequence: CASSLGRGLNEQYF. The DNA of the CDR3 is TGTGCCAGCAGCCTTGGCAGGGGGCTGAACGAGCAGTACTTC.

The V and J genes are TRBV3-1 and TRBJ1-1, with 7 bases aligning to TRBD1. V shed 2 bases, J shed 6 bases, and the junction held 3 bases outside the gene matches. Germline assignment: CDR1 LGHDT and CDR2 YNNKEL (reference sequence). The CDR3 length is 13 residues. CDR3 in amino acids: CASSQTGVAEAFF. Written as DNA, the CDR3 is TGTGCCAGCAGCCAAACAGGGGTCGCTGAAGCTTTCTTT.

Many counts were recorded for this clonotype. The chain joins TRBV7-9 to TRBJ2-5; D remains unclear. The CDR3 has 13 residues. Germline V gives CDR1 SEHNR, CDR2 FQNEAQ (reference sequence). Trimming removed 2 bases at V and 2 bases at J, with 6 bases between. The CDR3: CASSLLIQETQYF. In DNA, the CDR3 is TGTGCCAGCAGCTTACTAATTCAAGAGACCCAGTACTTC. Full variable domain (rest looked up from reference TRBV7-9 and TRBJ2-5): DTGVSQNPRHKITKRGQNVTFRCDPISEHNRLYWYRQTLGQGPEFLTYFQNEAQLEKSRLLSDRFSAERPKGSFSTLEIQRTEQGDSAMYLCASSLLIQETQYFGPGTRLLVL.

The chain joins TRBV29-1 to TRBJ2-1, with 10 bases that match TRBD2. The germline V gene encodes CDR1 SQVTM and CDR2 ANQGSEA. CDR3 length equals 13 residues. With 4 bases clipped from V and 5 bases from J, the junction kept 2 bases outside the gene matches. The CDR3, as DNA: TGCAGCGTTGCTGGGACTAGCGACAATGAGCAGTTCTTC. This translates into CSVAGTSDNEQFF.

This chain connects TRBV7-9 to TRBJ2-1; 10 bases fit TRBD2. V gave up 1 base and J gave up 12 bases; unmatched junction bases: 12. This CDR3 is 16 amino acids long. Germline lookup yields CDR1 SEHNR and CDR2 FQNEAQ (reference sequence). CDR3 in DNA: TGTGCCAGCAGCTTAGGTCCAGCGGGAGGGCCGAGTGGGCAGTTCTTC. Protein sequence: CASSLGPAGGPSGQFF.

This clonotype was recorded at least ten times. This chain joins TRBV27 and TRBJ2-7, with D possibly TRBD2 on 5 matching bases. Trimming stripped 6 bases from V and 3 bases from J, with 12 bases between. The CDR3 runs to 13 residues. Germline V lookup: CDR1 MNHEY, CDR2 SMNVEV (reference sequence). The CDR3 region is CASSLGSGYEQYF. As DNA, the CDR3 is TGTGCCAGCAGCTTGGGAAGCGGCTACGAGCAGTACTTC.

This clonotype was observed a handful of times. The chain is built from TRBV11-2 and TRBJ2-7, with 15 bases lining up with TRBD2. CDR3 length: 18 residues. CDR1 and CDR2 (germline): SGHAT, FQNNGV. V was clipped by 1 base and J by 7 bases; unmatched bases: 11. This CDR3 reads CASSLVGTSGRPAWEQYF. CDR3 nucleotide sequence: TGTGCCAGCAGCTTAGTGGGGACTAGCGGGAGGCCTGCTTGGGAGCAGTACTTC. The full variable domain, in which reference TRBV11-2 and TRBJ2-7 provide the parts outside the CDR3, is EAGVAQSPRYKIIEKRQSVAFWCNPISGHATLYWYQQILGQGPKLLIQFQNNGVVDDSQLPKDRFSAERLKGVDSTLKIQPAKLEDSAVYLCASSLVGTSGRPAWEQYFGPGTRLTVT.

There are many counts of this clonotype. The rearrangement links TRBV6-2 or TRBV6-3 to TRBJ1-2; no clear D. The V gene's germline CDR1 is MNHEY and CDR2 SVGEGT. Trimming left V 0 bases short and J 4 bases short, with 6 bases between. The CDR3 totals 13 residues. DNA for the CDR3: TGTGCCAGCAGTTACTCGAAGCTCTATGGCTACACCTTC. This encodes CASSYSKLYGYTF.

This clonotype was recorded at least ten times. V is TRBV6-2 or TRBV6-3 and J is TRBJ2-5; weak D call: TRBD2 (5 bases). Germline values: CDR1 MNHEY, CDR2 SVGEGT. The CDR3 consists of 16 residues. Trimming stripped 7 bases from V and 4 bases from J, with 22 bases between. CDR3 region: CASTDSETGVAETQYF. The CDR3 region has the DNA TGTGCCAGCACCGACTCCGAGACCGGGGTAGCAGAGACCCAGTACTTC.

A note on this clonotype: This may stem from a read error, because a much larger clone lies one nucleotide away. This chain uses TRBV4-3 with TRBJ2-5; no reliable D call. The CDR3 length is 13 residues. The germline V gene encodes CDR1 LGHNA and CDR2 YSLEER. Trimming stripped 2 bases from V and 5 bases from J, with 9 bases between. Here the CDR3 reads CASSQTLMETQYF. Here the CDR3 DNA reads TGCGCCAGCAGCCAAACGCTTATGGAGACCCAGTACTTC.